The T cell receptor (beta chain) under discussion was sequenced for a study of T cell responses to AZD1222 COVID-19 vaccine (dated by TCRdb to about 2021). Concerning the study at large: A total of just over 230 trial participants underwent TCR sequencing, of whom more than 200 had received two doses of AZD1222 and about 26 had received two doses of the MenACWY control vaccine. Trial participants were enrolled by age into 18-55, 56-69 and 70-plus year subgroups, with 148, 28 and 57 TCR-sequenced participants respectively. Beyond this particular receptor, the publication reports: Most participants were white British and females outnumbered males, and the authors suggested that clonal diversity may have been underestimated. After two AZD1222 doses, both the breadth and the depth of spike-specific TCRs were significantly higher than at day 0 and than in MenACWY recipients. Reportedly, almost half of the unique spike-specific TCRs recognized epitopes lying outside the regions that are mutated in the B.1.351 and B.1.1.7 variants. Vaccine-associated CD4 TCRs spanned the whole spike protein, with dominant responses in regions 160-218 and 743-854. Conclusions about previously exposed vaccinees are limited, since just a handful of AZD1222 recipients were seropositive for SARS-CoV-2 at baseline. Because no day 14 peak-response samples were available, repertoires were characterized only after the peak T cell response. The 56-69-year group was small, and its depth increase did not reach significance, likely because of low power.

The sample's time point, from its label and the paper: about 28 days (+/-7) after the second vaccine dose. AZD1222 recipients given second doses at about 4 weeks or at about 12 weeks were pooled, since spike-specific TCR depth and breadth were not found to differ between the two schedules. Samples from vaccinated people were obtained from the UK trials COV001 and COV002, which included a single-blind randomized controlled phase 2/3 trial of AZD1222 (ChAdOx1 nCoV-19) in healthy adults. For TCRbeta chain sequencing, PBMC samples were collected from trial participants at day 0 and at day 28 after the second dose. As for this clone: Its antigen is currently not known. No much larger clonotype is one base removed from it; base qualities were not supplied.

The CDR3 regions of human TCRbeta chains were subjected to immunosequencing. In the paper's pipeline: TCRs in the repertoires were compared against a reference library of SARS-CoV-2-specific TCRs that had been generated with the MIRA antigen-specificity platform. Breadth was defined as the fraction of unique TCRs that were SARS-CoV-2-associated. Depth was defined as the fraction of total T cells that were SARS-CoV-2-associated. Using the MIRA data, each spike-specific TCR was assigned both to the spike region to which the TCR was reactive and to a CD4 or CD8 class. Log10-transformed breadth and depth values were compared by one-way ANOVA with Sidak's multiple comparisons tests. TCRdb holds this immuneACCESS table with in-frame rearrangements only. Some clones are missing; in checked studies, unresolved V genes explain under half, and the rest has no known cause. The D gene and trimming were derived from the DNA, and the V and J assignments and clone size from that table. For this sample there are 140,000 to 150,000 clones; 92% appear just once. The ten largest clones capture roughly 3.3% of the sample.

A distance of 14 bases separates the germline ends of V and J, which lose 2 bases and 7 bases respectively. There are 15 amino acids in the CDR3, from cysteine to phenylalanine inclusive. Left in the record is the CDR3 DNA by itself, 45 bases read in frame from the first base. Sequences MNHEY (CDR1) and SVGEGT (CDR2) are obtained from the germline V gene. Here the sequenced sample was peripheral blood, taken 28 days after the second AZD1222 dose. The V and J segments used are TRBV6-2 or TRBV6-3 and TRBJ1-4, with TRBD1 tentatively as D gene (6 bases match). The sequence was collected from an adult who received the AZD1222 COVID-19 vaccine. The CDR3: CASSYRDISGEKLFF. The nucleotides read TGTGCCAGCAGTTACCGGGACATCTCCGGTGAAAAACTGTTTTTT.